The TCR beta chain described here comes from a study of blood T cell repertoires in COVID-19. The wider study: Collection of acute and convalescent COVID-19 samples took place in the United States, Italy and Spain.

Per the original data handling: Using reference gene primer amplification, nucleated cell counts were estimated. Profiling relied on immunoSEQ multiplex PCR, and the TCRdb table lists in-frame clones only, not all of them. The DNA was the basis for D and trimming; V, J and clone size are from that table. The data contain about 220,000 clones, roughly four fifths of them singletons. CDR3 length: 14 residues. The germline gives CDR1 GTSNPN, CDR2 SVGIG (reference sequence). With 0 bases removed from V and 4 bases from J, the gap between germline ends came to 10 bases. Enrolled through a virtual design, the participants were between 18 and 89 years of age and came from about two dozen US areas. Grouping used clinical history reported by participants in a survey and questionnaire.

The sample was PBMCs or T cells enriched from blood (not recorded which). The chain has TRBV30 and TRBJ2-1; no firm D call. This TCR was sampled from a woman in her 40s with acute COVID-19. The DNA for the CDR3 is TGTGCCTGGAGTGTAGCTGTATATTACAATGAGCAGTTCTTC. Encoded protein: CAWSVAVYYNEQFF. The full variable domain, rest sourced from reference TRBV30 and TRBJ2-1, is SQTIHQWPATLVQPVGSPLSLECTVEGTSNPNLYWYRQAAGRGLQLLFYSVGIGQISSEVPQNLSASRPQDRQFILSSKKLLLSDSGFYLCAWSVAVYYNEQFFGPGTRLTVL.